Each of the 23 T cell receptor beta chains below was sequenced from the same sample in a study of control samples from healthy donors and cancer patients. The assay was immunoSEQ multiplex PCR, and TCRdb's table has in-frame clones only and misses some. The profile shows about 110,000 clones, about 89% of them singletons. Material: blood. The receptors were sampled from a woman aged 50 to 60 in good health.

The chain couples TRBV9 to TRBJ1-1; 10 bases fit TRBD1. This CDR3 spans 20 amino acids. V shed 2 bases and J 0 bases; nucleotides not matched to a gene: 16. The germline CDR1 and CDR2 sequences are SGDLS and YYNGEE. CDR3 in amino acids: CASSVPTGGVRLSVNTEAFF. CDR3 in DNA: TGTGCCAGCAGCGTCCCGACAGGGGGCGTCCGTCTCTCGGTGAACACTGAAGCTTTCTTT.

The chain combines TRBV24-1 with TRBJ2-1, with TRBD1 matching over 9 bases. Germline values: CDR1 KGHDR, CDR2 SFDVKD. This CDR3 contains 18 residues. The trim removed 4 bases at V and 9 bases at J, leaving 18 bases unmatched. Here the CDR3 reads CATSEPPGTGKRAAEQFF. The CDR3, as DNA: TGTGCCACCAGTGAACCGCCCGGGACAGGGAAGCGTGCTGCTGAGCAGTTCTTC.

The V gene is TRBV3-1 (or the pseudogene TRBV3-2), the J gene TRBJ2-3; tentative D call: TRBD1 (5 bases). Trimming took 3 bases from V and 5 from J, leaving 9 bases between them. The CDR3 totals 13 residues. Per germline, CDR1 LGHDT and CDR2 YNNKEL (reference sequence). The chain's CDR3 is CASSHPRGDTQYF. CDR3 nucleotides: TGTGCCAGCAGCCATCCTAGGGGAGATACGCAGTATTTT.

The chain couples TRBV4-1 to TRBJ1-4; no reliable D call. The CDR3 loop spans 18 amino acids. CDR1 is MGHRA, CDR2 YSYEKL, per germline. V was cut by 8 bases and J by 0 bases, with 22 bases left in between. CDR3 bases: TGCGCCAGCTCGGAGGGAAAAAGGGCTGTTTCAACTAATGAAAAACTGTTTTTT. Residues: CASSEGKRAVSTNEKLFF.

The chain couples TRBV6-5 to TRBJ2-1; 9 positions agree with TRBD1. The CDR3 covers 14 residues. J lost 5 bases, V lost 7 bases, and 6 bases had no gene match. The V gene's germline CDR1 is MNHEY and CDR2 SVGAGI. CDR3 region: CASTLGTGNNEQFF. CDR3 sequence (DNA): TGTGCCAGCACTCTGGGGACAGGGAACAATGAGCAGTTCTTC.

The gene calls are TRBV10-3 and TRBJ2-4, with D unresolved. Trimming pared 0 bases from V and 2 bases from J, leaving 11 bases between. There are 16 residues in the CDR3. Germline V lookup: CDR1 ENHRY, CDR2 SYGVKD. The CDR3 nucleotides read TGTGCCATCAGTGAGTCTTGGGTTTTCTCCAAAAACATTCAGTACTTC. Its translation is CAISESWVFSKNIQYF.

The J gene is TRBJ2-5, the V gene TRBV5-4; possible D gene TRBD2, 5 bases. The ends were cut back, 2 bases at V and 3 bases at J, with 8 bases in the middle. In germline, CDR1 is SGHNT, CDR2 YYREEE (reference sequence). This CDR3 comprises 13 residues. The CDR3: CASSFPGKETQYF. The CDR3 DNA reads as TGTGCCAGCAGCTTTCCGGGGAAAGAGACCCAGTACTTC.

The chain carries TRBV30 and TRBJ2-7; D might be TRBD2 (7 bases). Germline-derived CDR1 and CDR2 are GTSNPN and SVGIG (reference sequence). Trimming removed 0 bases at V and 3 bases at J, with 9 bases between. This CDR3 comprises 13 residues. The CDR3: CAWSVRGGYEQYF. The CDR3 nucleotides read TGTGCCTGGAGTGTAAGGGGGGGCTACGAGCAGTACTTC.

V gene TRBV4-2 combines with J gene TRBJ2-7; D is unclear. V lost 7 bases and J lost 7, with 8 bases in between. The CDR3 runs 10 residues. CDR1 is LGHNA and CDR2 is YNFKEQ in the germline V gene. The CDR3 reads CASNYREQYV. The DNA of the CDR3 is TGTGCCAGCAATTATAGGGAGCAGTACGTC.

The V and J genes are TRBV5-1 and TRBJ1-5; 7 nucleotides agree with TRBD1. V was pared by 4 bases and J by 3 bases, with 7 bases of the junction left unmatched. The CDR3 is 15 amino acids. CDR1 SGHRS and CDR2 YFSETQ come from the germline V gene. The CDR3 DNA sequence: TGCGCCAGCAGCCTGGGGACAGTGGACAATCAGCCCCAGCATTTT. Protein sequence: CASSLGTVDNQPQHF. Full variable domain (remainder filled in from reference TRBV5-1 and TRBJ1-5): KAGVTQTPRYLIKTRGQQVTLSCSPISGHRSVSWYQQTPGQGLQFLFEYFSETQRNKGNFPGRFSGRQFSNSRSEMNVSTLELGDSALYLCASSLGTVDNQPQHFGDGTRLSIL.

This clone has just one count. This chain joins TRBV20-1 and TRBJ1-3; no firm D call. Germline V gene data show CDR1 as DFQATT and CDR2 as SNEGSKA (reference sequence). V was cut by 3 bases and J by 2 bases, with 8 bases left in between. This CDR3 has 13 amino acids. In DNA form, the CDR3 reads TGCAGTGCTAGTACGACCGCTGGAAACACCATATATTTT. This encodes CSASTTAGNTIYF.

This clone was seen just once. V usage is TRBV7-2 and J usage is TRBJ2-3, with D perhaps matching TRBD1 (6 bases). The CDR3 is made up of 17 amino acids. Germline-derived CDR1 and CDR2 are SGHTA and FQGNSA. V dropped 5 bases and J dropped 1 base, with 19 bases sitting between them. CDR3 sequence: CASSPQGASGGTDTQYF. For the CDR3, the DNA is TGTGCCAGCAGCCCCCAAGGGGCTTCAGGGGGCACAGATACGCAGTATTTT. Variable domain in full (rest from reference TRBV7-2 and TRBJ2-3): GAGVSQSPSNKVTEKGKDVELRCDPISGHTALYWYRQSLGQGLEFLIYFQGNSAPDKSGLPSDRFSAERTGGSVSTLTIQRTQQEDSAVYLCASSPQGASGGTDTQYFGPGTRLTVL.

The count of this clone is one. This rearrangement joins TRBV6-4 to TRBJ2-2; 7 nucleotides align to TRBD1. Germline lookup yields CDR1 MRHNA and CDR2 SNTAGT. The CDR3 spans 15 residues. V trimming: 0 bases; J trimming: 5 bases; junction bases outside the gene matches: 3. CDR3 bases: TGTGCCAGCAGTGACTCAGGGGGCAATACCGGGGAGCTGTTTTTT. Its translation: CASSDSGGNTGELFF.

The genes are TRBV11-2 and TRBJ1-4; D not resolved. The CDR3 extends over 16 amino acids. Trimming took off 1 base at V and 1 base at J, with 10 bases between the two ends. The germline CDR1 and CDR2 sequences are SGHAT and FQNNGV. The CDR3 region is CASSLVYSGTNEKLFF. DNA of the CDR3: TGTGCCAGCAGCTTAGTGTATTCCGGAACTAATGAAAAACTGTTTTTT.

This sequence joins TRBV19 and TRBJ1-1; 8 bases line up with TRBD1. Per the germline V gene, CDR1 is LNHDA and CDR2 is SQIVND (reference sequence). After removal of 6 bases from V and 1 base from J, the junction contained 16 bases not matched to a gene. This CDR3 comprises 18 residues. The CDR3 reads CASREQGDYSFKNTEAFF. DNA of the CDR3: TGTGCCAGTAGAGAACAGGGGGACTACTCTTTTAAGAACACTGAAGCTTTCTTT.

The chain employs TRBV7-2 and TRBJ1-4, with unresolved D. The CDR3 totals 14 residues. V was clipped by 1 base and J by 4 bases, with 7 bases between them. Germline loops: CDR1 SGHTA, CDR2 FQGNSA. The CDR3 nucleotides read TGTGCCAGCAGCTTAGGCCACCTTAATGAAAAACTGTTTTTT. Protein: CASSLGHLNEKLFF.

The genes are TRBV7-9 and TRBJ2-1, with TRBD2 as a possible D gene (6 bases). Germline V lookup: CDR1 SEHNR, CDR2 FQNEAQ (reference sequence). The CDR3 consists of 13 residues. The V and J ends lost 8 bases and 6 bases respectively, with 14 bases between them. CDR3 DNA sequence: TGTGCCAGCCTATCTAGCGTCGCCAATGAGCAGTTCTTC. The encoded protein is CASLSSVANEQFF.

The chain's CDR3 is CASSQGFSSNQPQHF. DNA for the CDR3: TGTGCCAGCAGCCAAGGGTTCAGTAGCAATCAGCCCCAGCATTTT. The genes are TRBV3-1 (or the pseudogene TRBV3-2) and TRBJ1-5; D gene unclear. The CDR3 runs 15 residues. Germline V CDR1 and CDR2: LGHDT, YNNKEL (reference sequence). Trimming pared 1 base from V and 0 bases from J, leaving 7 bases between.

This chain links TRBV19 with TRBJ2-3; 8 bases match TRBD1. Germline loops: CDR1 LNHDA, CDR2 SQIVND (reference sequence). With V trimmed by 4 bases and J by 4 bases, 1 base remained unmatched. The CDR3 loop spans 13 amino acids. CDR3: CASSTTGADTQYF. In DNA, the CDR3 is TGTGCCAGTAGTACGACAGGGGCAGATACGCAGTATTTT.

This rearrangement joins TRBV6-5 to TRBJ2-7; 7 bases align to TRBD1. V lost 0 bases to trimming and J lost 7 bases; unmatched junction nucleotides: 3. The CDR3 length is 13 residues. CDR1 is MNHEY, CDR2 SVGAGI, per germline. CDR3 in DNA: TGTGCCAGCAGTTACTCGACAGGGTCTGAGCAGTACTTC. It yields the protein CASSYSTGSEQYF.

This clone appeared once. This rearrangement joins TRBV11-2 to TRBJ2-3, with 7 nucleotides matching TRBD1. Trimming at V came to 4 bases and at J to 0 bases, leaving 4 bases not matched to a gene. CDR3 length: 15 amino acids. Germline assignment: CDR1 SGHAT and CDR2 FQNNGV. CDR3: CASSSNRGSTDTQYF. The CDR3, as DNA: TGTGCCAGCAGCTCCAACAGGGGTAGCACAGATACGCAGTATTTT.

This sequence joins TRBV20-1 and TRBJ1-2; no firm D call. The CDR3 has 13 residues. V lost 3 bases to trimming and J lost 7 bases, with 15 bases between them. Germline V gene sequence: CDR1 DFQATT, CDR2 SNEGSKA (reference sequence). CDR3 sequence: CSASDGFQRGYTF. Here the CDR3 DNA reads TGCAGTGCTAGTGATGGTTTTCAACGTGGCTACACCTTC.

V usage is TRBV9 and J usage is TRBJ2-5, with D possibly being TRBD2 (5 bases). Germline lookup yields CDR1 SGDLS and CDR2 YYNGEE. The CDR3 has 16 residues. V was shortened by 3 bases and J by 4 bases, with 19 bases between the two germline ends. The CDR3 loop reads CASSAPMGSQVETQYF. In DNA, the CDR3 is TGTGCCAGCAGCGCACCGATGGGGAGTCAGGTAGAGACCCAGTACTTC.